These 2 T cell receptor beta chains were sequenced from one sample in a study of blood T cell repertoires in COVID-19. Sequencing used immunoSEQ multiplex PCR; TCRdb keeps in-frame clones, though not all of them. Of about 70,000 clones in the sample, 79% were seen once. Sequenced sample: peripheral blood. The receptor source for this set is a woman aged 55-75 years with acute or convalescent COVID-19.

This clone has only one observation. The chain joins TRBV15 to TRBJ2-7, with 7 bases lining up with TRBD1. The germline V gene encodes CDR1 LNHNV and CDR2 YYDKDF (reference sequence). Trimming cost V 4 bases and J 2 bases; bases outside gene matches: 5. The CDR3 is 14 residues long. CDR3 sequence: CATSIGDSAYEQYF. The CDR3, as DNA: TGTGCCACCAGCATCGGGGACAGCGCCTACGAGCAGTACTTC.

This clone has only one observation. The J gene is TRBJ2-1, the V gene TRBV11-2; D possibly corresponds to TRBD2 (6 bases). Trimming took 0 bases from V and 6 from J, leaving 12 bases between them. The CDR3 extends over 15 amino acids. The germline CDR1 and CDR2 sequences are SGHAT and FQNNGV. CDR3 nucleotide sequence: TGTGCCAGCAGCTTAGATCGGGCGGGGACCAATGAGCAGTTCTTC. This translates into CASSLDRAGTNEQFF.